This TCR beta chain was found in a study of tumor and adjacent non-tumor tissue in lung cancer. This sample's RNA came from whole unsorted tissue. The normal lung tissue was taken more than 3 cm from the tumor edge. Study-level points and caveats: Significantly higher TCR diversity was found in tumor than normal lung.

TCRbeta libraries were built with three rounds of nested PCR, modified from ARM-PCR. TCRdb independently ran MiXCR on the multiplex PCR reads; one entry per CDR3 protein. The table records 44,000 or so distinct CDR3 sequences, roughly 60% of them present only once. Germline-derived CDR1 and CDR2 are SGHRS and YFSETQ. The CDR3 totals 15 residues. Concerning this clonotype itself: Its antigen is undetermined. The CDR3 end shows no conserved phenylalanine or tryptophan, and so a read error is likely.

V usage is TRBV5-1 and J usage is TRBJ2-5; D is perhaps TRBD2 (6 bases). The sequenced sample was distant non-tumor lung tissue. The source is a middle-aged woman with non-small cell lung cancer. The CDR3 DNA reads as TGTGCCAGCAGCTTGGTTGGCGGGGTGAAAGAGATCCAGTACATC. It codes for CASSLVGGVKEIQYI.